A selection of T cell receptor beta chains follows, all from one sample in a study of cytomegalovirus exposure and HLA in healthy donors. TCRdb's table, derived via immunoSEQ multiplex PCR, lists solely in-frame clones and lacks some. The sample shows roughly 140,000 clones, over 70% of them seen only once. Sequencing used PBMCs. Receptors were obtained from a male donor in good health and CMV-seronegative. The conserved cysteine and the conserved F or W are not part of the CDR3 here. The order of the fields is V gene, J gene, CDR3 protein.

TRBV18	TRBJ1-3	ASSLTGSEGNTIY
TRBV6-6	TRBJ2-1	ACLLSGTSSYNEQF
TRBV4-1	TRBJ1-2	ASSQRLPFGTGGIVSGYT
TRBV4-1	TRBJ2-7	ASSQEPGWYEQY
TRBV7-8	TRBJ2-3	ASSLEVVTDTQY
TRBV14	TRBJ2-1	ASKRTSGGYEQF
TRBV4-2	TRBJ2-7	ASSQDRWGGEQY
TRBV9	TRBJ2-3	ASSVATLRQGRDTQY
TRBV29-1	TRBJ2-3	SVERGSSDTQY
TRBV11-2	TRBJ1-2	ASSLNSKVGTAPIGYT
TRBV11-3	TRBJ2-3	ASSLVAGQGADTQY
TRBV5-1	TRBJ2-7	ASSLVDSNGIYEQY
TRBV7-2	TRBJ2-1	ASSLGGGLTYNEQF
TRBV11-2	TRBJ2-7	ASSRRTSGKSYEQY
TRBV5-1	TRBJ2-6	ASSPGTGTGANVLT
TRBV30	TRBJ2-2	AWSGGRAWVGELF
TRBV6-6	TRBJ2-7	ASSEPGQHNEQY
TRBV10-3	TRBJ2-1	AISYRGPGPYNEQF
TRBV5-5	TRBJ1-2	ASSSPGQGSNYGYT
TRBV6-6	TRBJ1-1	ASSYSAGGGTEAF
TRBV2	TRBJ2-5	ASSDRGWYQETQY
TRBV4-1	TRBJ1-3	ASSPRTGGNTIY
TRBV5-1	TRBJ2-7	ASSLQTPSYPSEQY
TRBV6-4	TRBJ2-2	ASTPGDTGELF
TRBV7-2	TRBJ2-5	ASRTTGGKETQY
TRBV9	TRBJ2-1	ASSKNLETLSYNEQF
TRBV6-5	TRBJ2-1	ASSGFLGGRQF
TRBV4-2	TRBJ1-2	ASSQDSVRRDTPSI
TRBV5-1	TRBJ2-3	ASSLDFTDTQY
TRBV13	TRBJ2-5	ASSSGTSGRAGETQY
TRBV14	TRBJ2-3	ASSPFPGESSADTQY
TRBV30	TRBJ2-1	AWAAARDNEQF
TRBV18	TRBJ2-7	ASSPTGGSHEQY
TRBV10-3	TRBJ2-7	AIMGDTGGSLLYEQY
TRBV4-1	TRBJ2-7	ASSLEVAGVYEQY
TRBV30	TRBJ1-1	AWSVEYLNTEAF